This T cell receptor beta chain is drawn from a study of response to subunit inactivated influenza vaccine. Germline assignment: CDR1 MNHEY and CDR2 SMNVEV (reference sequence). The CDR3 loop spans 13 amino acids. V lost 5 bases and J 1 base, leaving 8 bases between the germline ends. Using its own MiXCR run on the RT-PCR reads, TCRdb lists one record per CDR3 protein. The table shows approximately 680,000 distinct CDR3 sequences, with 15% to 18% occurring only once. The TCR originated in a man in his forties or fifties who received an inactivated influenza vaccine. The rearrangement links TRBV27 to TRBJ1-2; D possibly corresponds to TRBD1 (5 bases). This sample comprised PBMCs from blood, obtained 11 to 12 days after vaccination. The CDR3 DNA sequence: TGTGCCAGCAGTACGGGACTTAACTATGGCTACACCTTC. This sequence encodes CASSTGLNYGYTF.